Following are 2 T cell receptor beta chains from one sample sequenced in a study of identical twins. Using its own MiXCR run on the 5' RACE reads, TCRdb lists one record per CDR3 protein. This table holds 500,000 to 550,000 distinct CDR3 sequences, around 22% found once. These data were also filed under a second study, of yellow fever vaccine responses in identical twins.

Sequencing was performed on CD4+ T cells sorted from blood. These receptors were collected from a woman younger than 35 in good health.

The chain carries TRBV5-5 and TRBJ2-1; D call uncertain. CDR1 and CDR2 from the germline V gene are SGHKS and YYEKEE (reference sequence). The CDR3 runs to 15 residues. The V end was cut by 0 bases, the J end by 5 bases, with 12 bases between. CDR3 nucleotide sequence: TGTGCCAGCAGCTTGGACGGAAGGAAGGACAATGAGCAGTTCTTC. Translated, it gives CASSLDGRKDNEQFF. Filled out from reference TRBV5-5 and TRBJ2-1, the complete variable domain reads DAGVTQSPTHLIKTRGQQVTLRCSPISGHKSVSWYQQVLGQGPQFIFQYYEKEERGRGNFPDRFSARQFPNYSSELNVNALLLGDSALYLCASSLDGRKDNEQFFGPGTRLTVL.

This clonotype was observed a handful of times. This chain links TRBV4-1 with TRBJ2-1, with 7 positions matching TRBD2. V was clipped by 6 bases and J by 7 bases; unmatched bases: 15. The CDR3 length is 16 residues. The germline V gene has CDR1 MGHRA and CDR2 YSYEKL. Here the CDR3 reads CASRGTWREIANEQFF. The CDR3 bases are TGCGCCAGCAGGGGGACGTGGCGGGAGATCGCTAATGAGCAGTTCTTC.